These 22 T cell receptor beta chains came from one sample sequenced in a study of blood T cell repertoires in COVID-19. Sequencing was performed with immunoSEQ multiplex PCR; in TCRdb, only in-frame clones are kept and a portion is missing. The sample lists 100,000 to 120,000 clones; roughly 80% were seen once. The source material was peripheral blood. These receptors all stem from a woman aged 80 or over with acute or convalescent COVID-19.

The chain employs TRBV7-9 and TRBJ2-5; 9 nucleotides agree with TRBD2. V was clipped by 5 bases and J by 2 bases; unmatched bases: 6. The CDR3 spans 15 residues. CDR1 SEHNR and CDR2 FQNEAQ come from the germline V gene (reference sequence). CDR3: CASSPRLAEQETQYF. In nucleotides, the CDR3 is TGTGCCAGCAGCCCCCGACTAGCGGAACAAGAGACCCAGTACTTC.

The V call is TRBV2, the J call TRBJ1-2; TRBD1 agrees at 8 bases. Unmatched junction bases numbered 17, after V lost 6 bases and J lost 8 bases. The CDR3 has 16 residues. CDR1 SNHLY and CDR2 FYNNEI come from the germline V gene. In nucleotides, the CDR3 is TGTGCCAGCAGGACCGGACAGGGCGGTCGCGATGGGGGCTACACCTTC. Protein sequence: CASRTGQGGRDGGYTF.

The chain recombines TRBV5-5 with TRBJ2-2; 11 bases are a match to TRBD1. This CDR3 has 15 residues. Germline-derived CDR1 and CDR2 are SGHKS and YYEKEE (reference sequence). The J segment lost 5 bases and the V segment lost 5 bases, leaving 5 bases of the junction unmatched. The CDR3 DNA follows: TGTGCCAGCAGGGAGGGGACAGGGGGAACCGGGGAGCTGTTTTTT. Its protein is CASREGTGGTGELFF.

The V call is TRBV6-6, the J call TRBJ2-1, with 8 positions matching TRBD2. Germline V CDR1 and CDR2: MNHNY, SVGAGI (reference sequence). V gave up 4 bases and J gave up 0 bases; unmatched junction bases: 5. The CDR3 loop spans 16 amino acids. The CDR3 sequence is CASSSRTSTSYNEQFF. Written as DNA, the CDR3 is TGTGCCAGCAGTTCTAGGACTAGCACCTCCTACAATGAGCAGTTCTTC.

The chain joins TRBV24-1 to TRBJ2-2; D might be TRBD2 (5 bases). The CDR3 runs to 14 residues. The V gene lost 8 bases and the J gene lost 1 base, with 10 bases spanning the gap. CDR1 KGHDR and CDR2 SFDVKD come from the germline V gene. In DNA, the CDR3 is TGTGCCACCAAATCCGAGGGGAACACCGGGGAGCTGTTTTTT. Translating gives CATKSEGNTGELFF.

This clone has only one observation. The J gene is TRBJ1-3, the V gene TRBV5-1; D may be TRBD1 (6 bases). The germline V gene encodes CDR1 SGHRS and CDR2 YFSETQ. This CDR3 contains 14 residues. Trimming removed 0 bases from V and 7 bases from J, with 11 bases in between. The CDR3 nucleotides are TGCGCCAGCAGCTTGGAACAGGGAGGGAACACCATATATTTT. This sequence encodes CASSLEQGGNTIYF.

This chain connects TRBV11-2 to TRBJ2-7; TRBD2 matches at 13 bases. The germline V gene encodes CDR1 SGHAT and CDR2 FQNNGV. The CDR3 runs 15 residues. Germline trimming cut 5 bases from V and 4 bases from J; bases unmatched to any gene: 5. The CDR3 DNA follows: TGTGCCAGCAGCGCGGGACTAGCGGGATGGTACGAGCAGTACTTC. As protein: CASSAGLAGWYEQYF. Based on the CDR3 plus reference TRBV11-2 and TRBJ2-7, the full variable domain is EAGVAQSPRYKIIEKRQSVAFWCNPISGHATLYWYQQILGQGPKLLIQFQNNGVVDDSQLPKDRFSAERLKGVDSTLKIQPAKLEDSAVYLCASSAGLAGWYEQYFGPGTRLTVT.

The gene calls are TRBV5-1 and TRBJ2-7; 12 bases map to TRBD1. The CDR3 spans 16 residues. CDR1 SGHRS and CDR2 YFSETQ come from the germline V gene. Unmatched junction bases numbered 10, after V lost 3 bases and J lost 6 bases. CDR3 protein: CASSSPGTGGVGEQYF. As DNA, the CDR3 is TGCGCCAGCAGCTCCCCAGGGACAGGGGGCGTCGGCGAGCAGTACTTC.

The V call is TRBV24-1, the J call TRBJ1-2; 9 nucleotides match TRBD1. CDR3 size: 15 residues. Germline CDR1 reads KGHDR; CDR2 reads SFDVKD. The trim removed 6 bases at V and 4 bases at J, leaving 8 bases unmatched. The CDR3 is CATSSGTGRAYGYTF. Written as DNA, the CDR3 is TGTGCCACCAGTTCAGGGACAGGGAGGGCCTATGGCTACACCTTC.

The V gene is TRBV2, the J gene TRBJ2-5, with TRBD1 matching over 8 bases. V shed 6 bases and J 4 bases; nucleotides not matched to a gene: 4. The germline V gene encodes CDR1 SNHLY and CDR2 FYNNEI. CDR3 length: 13 amino acids. CDR3 protein: CASRTGVGETQYF. The CDR3 DNA follows: TGTGCCAGCAGGACAGGGGTTGGAGAGACCCAGTACTTC.

The chain couples TRBV14 to TRBJ2-2, with 9 bases fitting TRBD2. The CDR3 runs to 18 residues. The germline V gene encodes CDR1 SGHDN and CDR2 FVKESK. The V segment lost 0 bases and the J segment 5 bases; nucleotides outside the gene matches: 10. In DNA form, the CDR3 reads TGTGCCAGCAGCCAAGATTCTCTAGCGGGAAGGATAACCGGGGAGCTGTTTTTT. Translated, it gives CASSQDSLAGRITGELFF.

The chain recombines TRBV2 with TRBJ2-2, with 11 bases matching TRBD2. Germline V lookup: CDR1 SNHLY, CDR2 FYNNEI. The CDR3 sequence is 16 residues long. The V gene end was trimmed by 11 bases and the J gene end by 0 bases; junction bases not matched to a gene: 8. The CDR3 spells CAALLAGASNTGELFF. In nucleotides, the CDR3 is TGTGCCGCGCTACTAGCGGGAGCATCGAACACCGGGGAGCTGTTTTTT. Full variable domain (missing parts from reference TRBV2 and TRBJ2-2): EPEVTQTPSHQVTQMGQEVILRCVPISNHLYFYWYRQILGQKVEFLVSFYNNEISEKSEIFDDQFSVERPDGSNFTLKIRSTKLEDSAMYFCAALLAGASNTGELFFGEGSRLTVL.

The J gene is TRBJ2-5, the V gene TRBV18; weak D call: TRBD1 (5 bases). The length of the CDR3 is 14 residues. Germline CDR1 is KGHSH and CDR2 is LQKENI. Trimming took off 2 bases at V and 2 bases at J, with 9 bases between the two ends. The CDR3 spells CASSPLGPQETQYF. In DNA form, the CDR3 reads TGTGCCAGCTCACCATTGGGGCCTCAAGAGACCCAGTACTTC.

The gene calls are TRBV6-5 and TRBJ2-5; the match to TRBD2 covers 7 bases. Trimming at V came to 4 bases and at J to 4 bases, leaving 6 bases not matched to a gene. The CDR3 has 14 residues. The V gene's germline CDR1 is MNHEY and CDR2 SVGAGI. The CDR3 DNA is TGTGCCAGCAGTTCTCGAGGGAGGGGAGAGACCCAGTACTTC. Its translation is CASSSRGRGETQYF.

The table lists this clone with a few counts. The chain combines TRBV11-2 with TRBJ1-1; no definite D call. Germline V gene data show CDR1 as SGHAT and CDR2 as FQNNGV. V lost 2 bases and J 1 base, leaving 11 bases between the germline ends. This CDR3 is built from 15 residues. CDR3 in DNA: TGTGCCAGCAGCTTATCCGGAGACGGGAACACTGAAGCTTTCTTT. It translates to CASSLSGDGNTEAFF.

V usage is TRBV30 and J usage is TRBJ2-3; D is perhaps TRBD1 (6 bases). Germline CDR1 reads GTSNPN; CDR2 reads SVGIG (reference sequence). Trimming pared 1 base from V and 2 bases from J, leaving 16 bases between. The CDR3 is made up of 16 amino acids. CDR3 bases: TGTGCCTGGAGTGGTTGGGACAACCAAGCCACAGATACGCAGTATTTT. It specifies CAWSGWDNQATDTQYF.

J is TRBJ2-1 and V is TRBV20-1; D gene ambiguous. The germline V gene has CDR1 DFQATT and CDR2 SNEGSKA (reference sequence). CDR3 length equals 11 residues. The V end lost 3 bases, the J end lost 5 bases, and 5 bases lay between the germline ends. The CDR3: CSASLDNEQFF. The CDR3 DNA reads as TGCAGTGCTAGCCTTGACAATGAGCAGTTCTTC.

This rearrangement joins TRBV18 to TRBJ2-7; 8 bases align to TRBD2. Germline V gives CDR1 KGHSH, CDR2 LQKENI. The CDR3 loop spans 16 amino acids. Trimming cost V 2 bases and J 5 bases; bases outside gene matches: 11. The DNA of the CDR3 is TGTGCCAGCTCACCAAGCGGAAGCGGGAGAGGTCACGAGCAGTACGTC. Amino acid sequence: CASSPSGSGRGHEQYV.

V usage is TRBV19 and J usage is TRBJ2-7, with TRBD1 matching over 9 bases. Germline V gene data show CDR1 as LNHDA and CDR2 as SQIVND (reference sequence). Trimming took 6 bases from V and 3 from J; bases not matched to a gene: 6. The CDR3 covers 14 residues. DNA for the CDR3: TGTGCCAGTAGGGGACAGGGACTAAACTACGAGCAGTACTTC. Protein: CASRGQGLNYEQYF.

The chain has TRBV4-3 and TRBJ2-1; 7 positions match TRBD2. The junction had 2 bases not matched to a gene; V was cut back by 0 bases and J by 0 bases. Per the germline V gene, CDR1 is LGHNA and CDR2 is YSLEER. The CDR3 is 16 residues long. The CDR3 protein is CASSQEAGSSYNEQFF. CDR3 DNA sequence: TGCGCCAGCAGCCAAGAAGCGGGATCCTCCTACAATGAGCAGTTCTTC.

This chain joins TRBV5-8 and TRBJ1-5, with D uncertain. This CDR3 is 15 amino acids long. Germline CDR1 is SGHTS and CDR2 is YDEGEE. Trimming took off 2 bases at V and 2 bases at J, with 11 bases between the two ends. The CDR3 loop is CASSFGLRGNQPQHF. The CDR3 nucleotides read TGTGCCAGCAGCTTCGGGTTACGTGGCAATCAGCCCCAGCATTTT.

This sequence joins TRBV10-3 and TRBJ2-3, with D perhaps TRBD1 (6 bases). This CDR3 has 14 amino acids. V was trimmed by 11 bases and J by 6 bases, leaving 21 bases between them. Germline-derived CDR1 and CDR2 are ENHRY and SYGVKD. The CDR3 sequence: CAARLGRDTDTQYF. CDR3 in DNA: TGTGCCGCCCGATTGGGACGGGACACCGATACGCAGTATTTT.